Each of the 3 T cell receptor beta chains below was sequenced from the same sample in a study of cytomegalovirus exposure and HLA in healthy donors. This table comes from immunoSEQ multiplex PCR, and its TCRdb copy is limited to in-frame clones, with some not included. The sample yields hundreds of thousands of clones, 86% seen once. The sample taken for sequencing was PBMCs. The receptors here all came from a woman between 18 and 29 years old in good health and CMV-seronegative.

This clone was picked up one time. The rearrangement links TRBV7-2 to TRBJ2-4; 8 nucleotides match TRBD2. CDR3 length: 12 residues. Germline loops: CDR1 SGHTA, CDR2 FQGNSA. J was trimmed by 8 bases and V by 5 bases; bases with no gene match: 2. The CDR3 sequence: CASSREGDIQYF. In DNA form, the CDR3 reads TGTGCCAGCAGCCGGGAGGGGGACATTCAGTACTTC.

This clone was seen a few times. CDR3 nucleotide sequence: TGTGCCAGCTCCATCCGGGGGGGAGTGGACGAAAAACTGTTTTTT. Its protein product is CASSIRGGVDEKLFF. The chain carries TRBV18 and TRBJ1-4, with a weak D call TRBD1 (5 bases). Between the trimmed V and J ends, which lost 6 bases and 8 bases, there was a span of 19 bases. Germline-derived CDR1 and CDR2 are KGHSH and LQKENI. The CDR3 is 15 residues long. The variable domain in full, with the rest retrieved from reference TRBV18 and TRBJ1-4, is NAGVMQNPRHLVRRRGQEARLRCSPMKGHSHVYWYRQLPEEGLKFMVYLQKENIIDESGMPKERFSAEFPKEGPSILRIQQVVRGDSAAYFCASSIRGGVDEKLFFGSGTQLSVL.

The chain carries TRBV30 and TRBJ2-1, with 13 bases that match TRBD2. This CDR3 has 16 residues. With 2 bases clipped from V and 3 bases from J, the junction kept 4 bases outside the gene matches. Germline values: CDR1 GTSNPN, CDR2 SVGIG (reference sequence). The CDR3 sequence is CAWSTSGRAHYNEQFF. Here the CDR3 DNA reads TGTGCCTGGAGTACTAGCGGGAGGGCCCACTACAATGAGCAGTTCTTC.